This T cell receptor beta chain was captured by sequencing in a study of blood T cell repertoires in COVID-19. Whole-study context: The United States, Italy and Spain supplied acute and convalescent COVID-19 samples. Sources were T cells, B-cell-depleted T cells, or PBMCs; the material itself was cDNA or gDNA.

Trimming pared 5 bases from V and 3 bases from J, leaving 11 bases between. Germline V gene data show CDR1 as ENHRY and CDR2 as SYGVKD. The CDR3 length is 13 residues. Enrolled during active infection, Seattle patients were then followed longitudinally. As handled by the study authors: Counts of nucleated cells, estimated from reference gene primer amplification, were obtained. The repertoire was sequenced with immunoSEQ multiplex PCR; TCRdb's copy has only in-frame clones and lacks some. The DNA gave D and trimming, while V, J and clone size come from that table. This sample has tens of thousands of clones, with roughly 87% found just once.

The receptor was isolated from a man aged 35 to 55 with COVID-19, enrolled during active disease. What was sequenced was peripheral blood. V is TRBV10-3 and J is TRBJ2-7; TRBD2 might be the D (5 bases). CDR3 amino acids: CAISRTSDYEQYF. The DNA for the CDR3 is TGTGCCATCAGTCGGACTTCCGACTACGAGCAGTACTTC.